This TCR beta chain originates from a study of CD8 T cells in ankylosing spondylitis. Study results and caveats: A motif of roughly 8 highly homologous TCR beta variants was seen as apparently characteristic of ankylosing spondylitis blood.

This clonotype was counted only a few times. Its antigen is currently unknown. TCRdb re-derived calls from the 5' RACE reads in MiXCR, one entry per CDR3 protein. In the table there are roughly 64,000 distinct CDR3 sequences, 6.2% of which are singletons. The CDR3 is made up of 13 amino acids. Trimming pared 3 bases from V and 8 bases from J, leaving 13 bases between. Germline CDR1 is SGHNT and CDR2 is YYREEE (reference sequence). The specimen sequenced was synovial fluid, either unsorted or a sorted T cell fraction (not recorded which). This TCR derives from a male donor with ankylosing spondylitis. The chain couples TRBV5-4 to TRBJ2-3; unclear D gene. As DNA, the CDR3 is TGTGCCAGCAGCTCCGACGAGCTTCCTACGCAGTATTTT. This translates into CASSSDELPTQYF.